Following are 24 T cell receptor beta chains from one sample sequenced in a study of response to subunit inactivated influenza vaccine. Via MiXCR, TCRdb re-called the RT-PCR reads, giving one row per CDR3 protein. The table records roughly 520,000 distinct CDR3 sequences, roughly 27% of them present only once. Here the sequenced sample was CD4+ T cells sorted from PBMCs, taken about 5 days after vaccination. The receptors originated from a man aged 50 to 60 who received an inactivated influenza vaccine.

This chain links TRBV29-1 with TRBJ1-2, with D unresolved. This CDR3 contains 12 residues. V lost 3 bases, J lost 2 bases, and 7 bases lay in between. The germline V gene has CDR1 SQVTM and CDR2 ANQGSEA. CDR3 residues: CSVDNSNYGYTF. The CDR3 DNA reads TGCAGCGTTGATAACAGCAACTATGGCTACACCTTC.

The rearrangement links TRBV6-1 to TRBJ1-2; 8 bases align to TRBD1. Germline trimming cut 6 bases from V and 4 bases from J; bases unmatched to any gene: 7. The CDR3 extends over 14 amino acids. CDR1 is MNHNS and CDR2 is SASEGT in the germline V gene. CDR3 coding DNA: TGTGCCAGCAGACCGGACAGGGATCCCTATGGCTACACCTTC. This codes for CASRPDRDPYGYTF.

The V call is TRBV24-1, the J call TRBJ2-1; D remains unclear. The V end was cut by 3 bases, the J end by 9 bases, with 5 bases between. CDR3 size: 11 residues. CDR1 and CDR2 (germline): KGHDR, SFDVKD. The CDR3 DNA reads as TGTGCCACCAGTGATGTCCGTGAGCAGTTCTTC. As protein: CATSDVREQFF.

This clonotype was observed a few times. The CDR3 here is CASSLPQGAEQYF. For the CDR3, the DNA is TGCGCCAGCAGCTTGCCTCAGGGAGCCGAGCAGTACTTC. This chain joins TRBV5-1 and TRBJ2-7, with D possibly called TRBD1 or TRBD2 (5 bases each). This CDR3 spans 13 amino acids. The V gene lost 1 base and the J gene lost 6 bases, with 11 bases spanning the gap. The germline CDR1 and CDR2 sequences are SGHRS and YFSETQ.

The V call is TRBV10-3, the J call TRBJ2-1, with TRBD2 matching 12 bases. The CDR3 extends over 16 amino acids. In germline, CDR1 is ENHRY, CDR2 SYGVKD. Germline trimming cut 6 bases from V and 8 bases from J; bases unmatched to any gene: 11. CDR3 in amino acids: CAIRPTGLAGLHEQFF. CDR3 coding DNA: TGTGCCATCAGACCCACAGGACTAGCGGGGTTACATGAGCAGTTCTTC.

The chain recombines TRBV12-3 or TRBV12-4 with TRBJ1-1, with TRBD1 as a possible D gene (6 bases). The germline V and J ends were trimmed by 6 bases and 3 bases, with 14 bases remaining between them. This CDR3 spans 14 amino acids. The CDR3, as DNA: TGTGCCAGCAGCTTCGGGGGCGGCGACACTGAAGCTTTCTTT. Translated, it gives CASSFGGGDTEAFF.

The J gene is TRBJ2-2, the V gene TRBV4-3; D ambiguous. V gave up 0 bases and J gave up 7 bases, with 9 bases separating them. In germline, CDR1 is LGHNA, CDR2 YSLEER. The CDR3 extends over 14 amino acids. CDR3 coding DNA: TGCGCCAGCAGCCAAGATCCCGCGATCGGGGAGCTGTTTTTT. It codes for CASSQDPAIGELFF.

This clonotype was detected only a few times. The V call is TRBV5-1, the J call TRBJ2-7; perhaps TRBD1 as D (6 bases). CDR1 and CDR2 (germline): SGHRS, YFSETQ. V lost 4 bases, J lost 7 bases, and 21 bases lay in between. There are 15 residues in the CDR3. CDR3 in amino acids: CASSPGQTTLGEQYF. DNA for the CDR3: TGCGCCAGCAGCCCAGGACAGACCACCCTGGGGGAGCAGTACTTC.

This clonotype showed up many times. The J gene is TRBJ2-7, the V gene TRBV5-1, with 13 positions matching TRBD2. The CDR3 covers 15 residues. Trimming removed 3 bases from V and 3 bases from J; junction bases left unmatched: 3. Germline CDR1 reads SGHRS; CDR2 reads YFSETQ. CDR3 loop: CASSSGTSGIYEQYF. In DNA form, the CDR3 reads TGCGCCAGCAGCTCCGGGACTAGCGGGATCTACGAGCAGTACTTC.

The chain joins TRBV5-1 to TRBJ1-1; the D gene is possibly TRBD1 (6 bases). The CDR3 spans 13 residues. The germline V gene encodes CDR1 SGHRS and CDR2 YFSETQ. The germline V and J ends were trimmed by 4 bases and 7 bases, with 14 bases remaining between them. The CDR3 here is CASSRRTVGEAFF. The CDR3, as DNA: TGCGCCAGCAGCAGAAGGACAGTCGGTGAAGCTTTCTTT.

This clonotype was seen more than once but under ten times. The rearrangement uses TRBV20-1 and TRBJ2-6, with 9 bases identical to TRBD1. Germline V lookup: CDR1 DFQATT, CDR2 SNEGSKA (reference sequence). Trimming removed 6 bases from V and 2 bases from J; junction bases left unmatched: 8. The CDR3 is made up of 16 amino acids. CDR3 nucleotides: TGCAGTGCGGGCGGGACAGGGAAGCCTGGGGCCAACGTCCTGACTTTC. Its translation: CSAGGTGKPGANVLTF.

This clonotype was detected only a few times. V usage is TRBV6-2 or TRBV6-3 and J usage is TRBJ2-5; the D is unclear. The CDR3 spans 10 residues. CDR1 is MNHEY and CDR2 is SVGEGT in the germline V gene. V gave up 8 bases and J gave up 5 bases, with 6 bases separating them. CDR3 protein: CASGEETQYF. Written as DNA, the CDR3 is TGTGCCAGCGGTGAGGAGACCCAGTACTTC.

This chain joins TRBV12-3 or TRBV12-4 and TRBJ2-7; 8 bases are shared with TRBD2. CDR3 length: 14 amino acids. V was clipped by 6 bases and J by 7 bases; unmatched bases: 11. Here the CDR3 reads CASSLKPGGGEQYF. DNA of the CDR3: TGTGCCAGCAGCCTCAAACCGGGAGGGGGAGAGCAGTACTTC.

V is TRBV12-3 or TRBV12-4 and J is TRBJ2-6; TRBD1 or TRBD2 may be the D gene (6 bases each). The CDR3 loop spans 16 amino acids. Between the trimmed V and J ends, which lost 6 bases and 4 bases, there was a span of 16 bases. The CDR3 reads CASSRGLRLGANVLTF. In nucleotides, the CDR3 is TGTGCCAGCAGCCGGGGGCTGAGGCTGGGGGCCAACGTCCTGACTTTC.

The genes are TRBV14 and TRBJ2-5; TRBD1 agrees at 7 bases. CDR3 length: 15 residues. Germline CDR1 SGHDN, CDR2 FVKESK. The V gene end was trimmed by 4 bases and the J gene end by 5 bases; junction bases not matched to a gene: 10. DNA for the CDR3: TGTGCCAGCAGCCCCGACAGGGCCCGGGGTGAGACCCAGTACTTC. Its protein product is CASSPDRARGETQYF.

In this sample, this clonotype turned up a few times. J is TRBJ2-7 and V is TRBV10-3; 7 bases agree with TRBD2. CDR1 ENHRY and CDR2 SYGVKD come from the germline V gene. The CDR3 runs 14 residues. J lost 2 bases, V lost 3 bases, and 4 bases had no gene match. The CDR3 DNA is TGTGCCATCAGTGAAAGCGGGGAACCCTACGAGCAGTACTTC. Its translation is CAISESGEPYEQYF.

In its sample, this clonotype was seen a few times. V and J are TRBV6-2 or TRBV6-3 and TRBJ2-2; 8 bases map to TRBD2. With 1 base clipped from V and 4 bases from J, the junction kept 8 bases outside the gene matches. Germline-derived CDR1 and CDR2 are MNHEY and SVGEGT. This CDR3 region has 17 residues. The CDR3 is CASSYFFGRALTGELFF. The CDR3, as DNA: TGTGCCAGCAGTTACTTCTTCGGGAGGGCCCTCACCGGGGAGCTGTTTTTT.

This clonotype was detected a few times. The chain has TRBV12-3 or TRBV12-4 and TRBJ1-6; 7 positions match TRBD1. This CDR3 contains 14 residues. V shed 6 bases, J shed 14 bases, and the junction held 13 bases outside the gene matches. DNA of the CDR3: TGTGCCAGCAGATGGGACAGCGTAACCTCAACCCTCCACTTT. This encodes CASRWDSVTSTLHF.

This clonotype has more than one count but fewer than ten. V and J are TRBV29-1 and TRBJ2-1; 9 positions match TRBD1. Germline V gives CDR1 SQVTM, CDR2 ANQGSEA. V was clipped by 6 bases and J by 4 bases; unmatched bases: 19. This CDR3 is 18 amino acids long. The CDR3 coding sequence is TGCAGCGTACCCGGGACAGGGCTTGGGACTCGGGCTTACAATGAGCAGTTCTTC. This translates into CSVPGTGLGTRAYNEQFF.

The CDR3 DNA follows: TGTGCCAGCAGCCGCGGGGAGACCTACGAGCAGTACTTC. Its protein product is CASSRGETYEQYF. The chain carries TRBV12-3 or TRBV12-4 and TRBJ2-7; perhaps TRBD2 as D (6 bases). This CDR3 has 13 residues. Trimming took off 6 bases at V and 2 bases at J, with 11 bases between the two ends.

The chain joins TRBV20-1 to TRBJ2-2; a possible D gene is TRBD2 (6 bases). The germline V gene encodes CDR1 DFQATT and CDR2 SNEGSKA (reference sequence). V was cut by 3 bases and J by 5 bases, with 10 bases left in between. The CDR3 runs 13 residues. CDR3 nucleotide sequence: TGCAGTGCTAGGGACCTAGCGACCGGGGAGCTGTTTTTT. Translation gives CSARDLATGELFF.

The rearrangement uses TRBV14 and TRBJ2-1; 15 bases map to TRBD2. The CDR3 contains 16 residues. Germline CDR1 reads SGHDN; CDR2 reads FVKESK. The V and J ends lost 2 bases and 7 bases, in that order; junction bases with no gene match: 3. The CDR3 loop reads CASSQYGTSGRNEQFF. The CDR3 region has the DNA TGTGCCAGCAGCCAATACGGGACTAGCGGGAGGAATGAGCAGTTCTTC.

The rearrangement links TRBV7-8 to TRBJ2-7; no clear D gene. V lost 2 bases to trimming and J lost 5 bases, with 13 bases between them. The CDR3 has 14 residues. Germline CDR1 and CDR2: SGHVS and FQNEAQ. The CDR3 bases are TGTGCCAGCAGCTTAACGGAAATTGTGGACGAGCAGTACTTC. It is translated as CASSLTEIVDEQYF.

This clonotype was counted between two and nine times. The chain employs TRBV29-1 and TRBJ1-1, with 7 bases matching TRBD1. CDR3 length: 12 amino acids. CDR1 and CDR2 from the germline V gene are SQVTM and ANQGSEA. The V and J ends lost 5 bases and 10 bases, in that order; junction bases with no gene match: 10. The CDR3 DNA reads TGCAGCGTTCTTGACAGGGATCGGCGAGCTTTCTTT. This codes for CSVLDRDRRAFF.